The rows below give T cell receptor beta chains drawn from one sample of a study of CXCR3-negative and CXCR3-positive naive CD8 T cells. TCRdb processed the 5' RACE reads again and assigns one entry to each CDR3 protein, with no DNA. The specimen's table records tens of thousands of distinct CDR3 sequences. The sample comprised memory CD8+ T cells from blood. The receptors originated from a human donor in good health. Some clones in this sample may be carry-over from other donors' samples. Each CDR3 is given with its conserved first and last residue. Clone sizes are given selectively: once, few, many, or a class where the clone is expanded.

>.|TRBV6-5|TRBJ2-1|17
CASSYGRGPLTLNEQFF
>medium-sized|TRBV6-5|TRBJ2-5|14
CAIGDPAGGETQYF
>.|TRBV29-1|TRBJ2-1|14
CSAGLERGNNEQFF
>.|TRBV7-6|TRBJ2-4|16
CASSSSLGLYKNIQYF
>.|TRBV6-4|TRBJ2-2|16
CASSGQGNANTGELFF
>.|TRBV29-1|TRBJ2-1|16
CSVEEPRQGHTNEQFF
>.|TRBV7-9|TRBJ2-5|15
CASSRPAGIQETQYF
>.|TRBV7-9|TRBJ2-4|15
CASSGTGGTKNIQYF
>.|TRBV7-2|TRBJ2-7|16
CASSPYRLAGGDEQYF
>.|TRBV7-6|TRBJ2-7|13
CASSRGGSYEQYF
>.|TRBV7-9|TRBJ1-2|17
CASSLGLLFRTGYGYTF
>.|TRBV10-1|TRBJ2-5|19
CASSQVPSPGPGLKETQYF
>.|TRBV5-1|TRBJ1-2|14
CASSLAGINYGYTF
>.|TRBV3-1|TRBJ2-7|16
CASSPLGLPNSYEQYF
>.|TRBV29-1|TRBJ2-3|16
CSVEDPQVIRTDTQYF
>.|TRBV29-1|TRBJ2-1|13
CSVTGSSYNEQFF
>.|TRBV4-1|TRBJ2-7|14
CASSPRSGDYEQYF
>medium-sized|TRBV6-4|TRBJ1-5|13
CASSDTGQGPQHF
>.|TRBV11-2|TRBJ1-1|13
CASSLGPVTEAFF
>.|TRBV7-9|TRBJ1-2|12
CASSFPGDGYTF
>.|TRBV29-1|TRBJ1-1|14
CSVAWASMNTEAFF
>.|TRBV6-2/TRBV6-3|TRBJ2-2|15
CASRDNRVETGELFF
>.|TRBV7-2|TRBJ2-1|14
CASSFSGETNEQFF
>.|TRBV6-2/TRBV6-3|TRBJ1-5|14
CASSPGTENQPQHF
>.|TRBV3-1|TRBJ2-3|15
CASSQGGHYTDTQYF
>.|TRBV7-9|TRBJ2-3|14
CASSLRTSGDTQYF
>medium-sized|TRBV4-2|TRBJ2-1|16
CASSQDHELGGNEQFF
>.|TRBV14|TRBJ2-5|17
CASSLKRVLAAQETQYF
>.|TRBV11-3|TRBJ2-6|17
CASFRGSPGPGANVLTF
>.|TRBV9|TRBJ2-7|13
CASSAGTGYEQYF
>.|TRBV29-1|TRBJ1-1|15
CSVVGGVRAGAEAFF
>medium-sized|TRBV28|TRBJ1-6|17
CASSLPLTGLGDSPLHF
>medium-sized|TRBV6-2/TRBV6-3|TRBJ2-1|15
CASTYILAGADEQFF
>.|TRBV29-1|TRBJ2-7|12
CSVVGQAYEQYF
>.|TRBV29-1|TRBJ1-2|13
CSVGPLGNYGYTF
>.|TRBV4-3|TRBJ2-7|14
CASSQDFPVGEQYF
>.|TRBV28|TRBJ2-1|14
CASTLAGSVNEQFF
>.|TRBV29-1|TRBJ2-7|13
CSVRLALTYEQYF
>.|TRBV29-1|TRBJ2-7|20
CSVLFLSLGAQKAGSYEQYF
>.|TRBV28|TRBJ2-1|14
CASSSSGGYNEQFF
>.|TRBV4-2|TRBJ2-7|14
CASSQGQLFYEQYF
>.|TRBV4-1|TRBJ2-3|15
CASSQDRNQGHTQYF
>.|TRBV7-9|TRBJ2-7|16
CASSTPGTGGPYEQYF
>.|TRBV21-1|TRBJ2-1|16
CASSKGRTGTYNEQFF
>.|TRBV5-1|TRBJ2-2|16
CASSLSSQGGTGELFF
>.|TRBV7-7|TRBJ2-1|16
CASSLDGSMFYNEQFF
>.|TRBV23-1|TRBJ1-5|16
CASSPYDTGSGQPQHF
>.|TRBV28|TRBJ2-5|15
CASSRLVGTRETQYF
>medium-sized|TRBV4-2|TRBJ2-1|17
CASSLTLEGSSYNEQFF
>.|TRBV29-1|TRBJ2-7|15
CSVGEWTGGIHEQYF
>large|TRBV29-1|TRBJ2-2|18
CSVEERRGTGTNTGELFF
>.|TRBV9|TRBJ1-1|17
CASSAGDWDNLNTEAFF
>.|TRBV4-3|TRBJ2-2|15
CASSRNRPGTGELFF
>.|TRBV7-3|TRBJ2-5|15
CASSWVQGEMATQYF
>.|TRBV5-1|TRBJ2-3|15
CASSAPGQGKDTQYF
>.|TRBV5-4|TRBJ1-6|16
CASGSGPPSYNSPLHF
>.|TRBV15|TRBJ2-7|14
CATRPGQHSYEQYF